These T cell receptor beta chains were read from a single sample in a study of T cells in localized non-small cell lung cancer. Method: immunoSEQ multiplex PCR; TCRdb's copy keeps in-frame clones and lacks some. The sample lists some 1,600 clones, 20% to 25% seen once, with around 8% in the top ten. The sample in question was normal lung tissue next to the tumor, obtained before any cancer treatment. The receptor set was obtained from a woman between 35 and 75 years old with stage I lung adenocarcinoma. The CDR3 runs from the conserved cysteine through the conserved F or W. D genes are given only for firm matches. The size entry is marked missing in some rows and otherwise reads once, few, many or a size class.

size: .; D: .; V: TRBV19; J: TRBJ1-1; CDR3: CASHTATRRNTEAFF; DNA: TGTGCCAGCCATACAGCGACACGGAGAAACACTGAAGCTTTCTTT
size: .; D: TRBD2; V: TRBV29-1; J: TRBJ2-5; CDR3: CSGVGRGIEETQYF; DNA: TGCAGCGGCGTGGGGCGGGGGATCGAAGAGACCCAGTACTTC
size: .; D: .; V: TRBV18; J: TRBJ2-7; CDR3: CASSPGRGYYEQYF; DNA: TGTGCCAGCTCACCGGGCAGGGGTTACTACGAGCAGTACTTC
size: .; D: TRBD1; V: TRBV10-3; J: TRBJ2-3; CDR3: CAISEYDRGTDTQYF; DNA: TGTGCCATCAGTGAGTACGACAGGGGAACAGATACGCAGTATTTT
size: .; D: TRBD2; V: TRBV19; J: TRBJ2-3; CDR3: CASSIDDTSVFSTDTQYF; DNA: TGTGCCAGTAGTATAGATGACACTAGCGTCTTTAGCACAGATACGCAGTATTTT
size: .; D: .; V: TRBV11-3; J: TRBJ2-1; CDR3: CASSLRGGQYNEQFF; DNA: TGTGCCAGCAGCCTCAGGGGGGGGCAGTACAATGAGCAGTTCTTC
size: few; D: .; V: TRBV2; J: TRBJ1-2; CDR3: CASTARGAGAGDYGYTF; DNA: TGTGCCAGCACCGCGCGGGGGGCAGGGGCAGGAGACTATGGCTACACCTTC
size: .; D: .; V: TRBV5-1; J: TRBJ2-1; CDR3: CASSDTGGINEQFF; DNA: TGCGCCAGCAGCGATACGGGGGGCATCAATGAGCAGTTCTTC
size: .; D: TRBD2; V: TRBV30; J: TRBJ2-3; CDR3: CAWSAGGLSTDTQYF; DNA: TGTGCCTGGAGTGCGGGGGGACTAAGCACAGATACGCAGTATTTT
size: hyperexpanded; D: .; V: TRBV19; J: TRBJ2-1; CDR3: CASSIIYNEQFF; DNA: TGTGCCAGTAGTATTATCTACAATGAGCAGTTCTTC
size: few; D: .; V: TRBV9; J: TRBJ2-7; CDR3: CASSGGDSRSYEQYF; DNA: TGTGCCAGCAGTGGTGGGGACTCGAGGTCGTACGAGCAGTACTTC
size: few; D: TRBD1; V: TRBV30; J: TRBJ1-1; CDR3: CAWQRGRPEAFF; DNA: TGTGCCTGGCAGAGGGGGCGCCCTGAAGCTTTCTTT
size: few; D: .; V: TRBV11-3; J: TRBJ1-6; CDR3: CASSLLGETPSPLHF; DNA: TGTGCCAGCAGCTTACTGGGGGAGACTCCTTCACCCCTCCACTTT
size: .; D: .; V: TRBV6-8; J: TRBJ2-3; CDR3: CASSVYTDTQYF; DNA: TGTGCCAGCAGTGTTTACACAGATACGCAGTATTTT
size: few; D: TRBD1; V: TRBV19; J: TRBJ2-4; CDR3: CASSNGQGASQNIQYF; DNA: TGTGCCAGTAGTAATGGGCAGGGGGCTTCGCAAAACATTCAGTACTTC
size: large; D: TRBD2; V: TRBV9; J: TRBJ2-7; CDR3: CASSVGSSGAYEQYF; DNA: TGTGCCAGCAGCGTAGGATCCAGCGGGGCCTACGAGCAGTACTTC
size: .; D: TRBD1; V: TRBV9; J: TRBJ1-1; CDR3: CASSGPGQGATEAFF; DNA: TGTGCCAGCAGCGGTCCGGGACAGGGGGCGACTGAAGCTTTCTTT
size: few; D: TRBD1; V: TRBV9; J: TRBJ2-7; CDR3: CASRGDRGPPYF; DNA: TGTGCCAGCAGAGGGGACAGGGGACCCCCCTACTTC
size: .; D: .; V: TRBV11-3; J: TRBJ2-2; CDR3: CASSQQGTTGELFF; DNA: TGTGCCAGCAGCCAACAGGGAACCACCGGGGAGCTGTTTTTT
size: few; D: .; V: TRBV6-8; J: TRBJ2-7; CDR3: CASSYSIGFEQYF; DNA: TGTGCCAGCAGTTACTCGATCGGATTCGAGCAGTACTTC
size: .; D: .; V: TRBV10-2; J: TRBJ2-7; CDR3: CASSFRQSVGEQYF; DNA: TGCGCCAGCAGCTTTAGACAGTCAGTGGGGGAGCAGTACTTC
size: .; D: .; V: TRBV6-8; J: TRBJ2-1; CDR3: CASSPGPVSYNEQFF; DNA: TGTGCCAGCAGCCCCGGACCCGTCTCCTACAATGAGCAGTTCTTC
size: .; D: .; V: TRBV5-1; J: TRBJ2-1; CDR3: CASSLDGGSVDEQFF; DNA: TGCGCCAGCAGCTTGGATGGGGGATCGGTCGATGAGCAGTTCTTC
size: .; D: .; V: TRBV18; J: TRBJ1-6; CDR3: CASSPVQDNSPLHF; DNA: TGTGCCAGCTCACCCGTGCAAGATAATTCACCCCTCCACTTT
size: few; D: TRBD1; V: TRBV11-1; J: TRBJ2-1; CDR3: CASSPRTGYNEQFF; DNA: TGTGCCAGCAGCCCCCGGACAGGGTACAATGAGCAGTTCTTC
size: .; D: .; V: TRBV14; J: TRBJ1-6; CDR3: CASSARGNSPLHF; DNA: TGTGCCAGCAGCGCTCGGGGGAATTCACCCCTCCACTTT
size: few; D: TRBD1; V: TRBV11-3; J: TRBJ2-3; CDR3: CASSPTGGRDTQYF; DNA: TGTGCTAGCAGCCCTACAGGGGGCAGAGATACGCAGTATTTT
size: .; D: .; V: TRBV5-1; J: TRBJ1-1; CDR3: CASTPSGGLDNTEAFF; DNA: TGCGCCAGCACCCCGTCGGGGGGTCTCGATAACACTGAAGCTTTCTTT
size: few; D: TRBD1; V: TRBV6-8; J: TRBJ2-2; CDR3: CASSYYRGTGELFF; DNA: TGTGCCAGCAGTTACTACAGGGGCACCGGGGAGCTGTTTTTT
size: few; D: .; V: TRBV28; J: TRBJ1-2; CDR3: CASSVQVANYGYTF; DNA: TGTGCCAGCAGTGTACAGGTAGCTAACTATGGCTACACCTTC
size: medium-sized; D: TRBD2; V: TRBV11-3; J: TRBJ2-5; CDR3: CASSRSSGQETQYF; DNA: TGTGCCAGCAGCAGATCTAGCGGTCAAGAGACCCAGTACTTC
size: few; D: .; V: TRBV11-3; J: TRBJ1-3; CDR3: CASSLRTDSGNTIYF; DNA: TGTGCCAGCAGCTTAAGAACAGACTCTGGAAACACCATATATTTT
size: few; D: .; V: TRBV6-7; J: TRBJ2-7; CDR3: CASTGLYEQYF; DNA: TGTGCCAGCACAGGGCTCTACGAGCAGTACTTC
size: few; D: .; V: TRBV19; J: TRBJ2-7; CDR3: CASSNSRQDVMGQYF; DNA: TGTGCCAGTAGTAACTCCCGACAGGACGTTATGGGGCAGTACTTC
size: few; D: TRBD1; V: TRBV9; J: TRBJ2-5; CDR3: CASSRGRGETQYF; DNA: TGTGCCAGCAGTAGGGGGCGCGGGGAGACCCAGTACTTC
size: few; D: .; V: TRBV7-6; J: TRBJ2-3; CDR3: CASSLGRERDTQYF; DNA: TGTGCCAGCAGCTTAGGCAGGGAGAGAGATACGCAGTATTTT
size: few; D: .; V: TRBV9; J: TRBJ1-4; CDR3: CASSAGTSYEKLFF; DNA: TGTGCCAGCAGCGCCGGGACATCCTATGAAAAACTGTTTTTT
size: few; D: .; V: TRBV9; J: TRBJ2-7; CDR3: CASSVDGTYEQYF; DNA: TGTGCCAGCAGCGTCGACGGAACCTACGAGCAGTACTTC
size: few; D: TRBD2; V: TRBV2; J: TRBJ2-2; CDR3: CASRSTSGGTGELFF; DNA: TGTGCCAGCAGATCGACTAGCGGGGGGACCGGGGAGCTGTTTTTT
size: .; D: TRBD1; V: TRBV9; J: TRBJ1-2; CDR3: CASSEATGTGGYTF; DNA: TGTGCCAGCAGTGAAGCGACAGGGACGGGTGGCTACACCTTC
size: .; D: .; V: TRBV29-1; J: TRBJ2-2; CDR3: CSVEGAQGSTGELFF; DNA: TGCAGCGTTGAAGGGGCCCAGGGTTCCACCGGGGAGCTGTTTTTT